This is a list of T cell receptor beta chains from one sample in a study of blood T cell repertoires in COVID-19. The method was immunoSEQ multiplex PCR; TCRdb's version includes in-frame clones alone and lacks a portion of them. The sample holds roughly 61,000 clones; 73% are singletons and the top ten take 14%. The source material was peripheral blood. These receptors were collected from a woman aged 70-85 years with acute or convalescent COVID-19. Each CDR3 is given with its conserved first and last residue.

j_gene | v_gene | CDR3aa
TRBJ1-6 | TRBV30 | CAWSVRGQILSSYNSPLHF
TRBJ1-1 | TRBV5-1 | CASTQGWNTEAFF
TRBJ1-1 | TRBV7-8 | CASSLDRRGNTEAFF
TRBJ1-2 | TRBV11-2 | CASSPMGRNYGYTF
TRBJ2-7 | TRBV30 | CAWSVTLAGHEQYF
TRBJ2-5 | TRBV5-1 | CASSFPDQETQYF
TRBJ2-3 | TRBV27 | CASSLFSILAGGPSTDTQYF
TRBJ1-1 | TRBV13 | CASSLQRIGYTEAFF
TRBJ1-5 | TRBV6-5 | CASSRGLLPNQPQHF
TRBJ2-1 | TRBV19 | CASSRGANSYNEQFF